These 4 T cell receptor beta chains originate from one sample sequenced in a study of shared T cell receptors in the human thymus. TCRdb keeps only in-frame clones here, not all; method: immunoSEQ multiplex PCR. The sample records approximately 730,000 clones, approximately 85% being singletons. These data are also associated with another study on human thymus T cells.

Specimen: thymocytes. The receptors come from a girl under two years old with a congenital heart defect.

This chain joins TRBV7-2 and TRBJ1-5; D is ambiguous. The ends were cut back, 5 bases at V and 0 bases at J, with 20 bases in the middle. In germline, CDR1 is SGHTA, CDR2 FQGNSA. The CDR3 loop spans 18 amino acids. The DNA for the CDR3 is TGTGCCAGCAGCCCCCCGAGCCGACGGGGATATAGCAATCAGCCCCAGCATTTT. It translates to CASSPPSRRGYSNQPQHF.

This clone was detected a few times. The chain joins TRBV5-5 to TRBJ1-2; D uncertain. The CDR3 runs 12 residues. Germline assignment: CDR1 SGHKS and CDR2 YYEKEE (reference sequence). Trimming removed 4 bases from V and 8 bases from J, with 12 bases in between. The CDR3 reads CASSAHSGGYTF. The CDR3 bases are TGTGCCAGCAGCGCGCACAGCGGCGGCTACACCTTC.

The chain joins TRBV14 to TRBJ2-7; tentatively, D is TRBD2 (6 bases). Trimming cost V 0 bases and J 3 bases, with 12 bases left between them. Germline loops: CDR1 SGHDN, CDR2 FVKESK. This CDR3 spans 15 amino acids. DNA of the CDR3: TGTGCCAGCAGCCAAGATGGGGGGTCCCGCTACGAGCAGTACTTC. Translating it yields CASSQDGGSRYEQYF.

The chain employs TRBV5-1 and TRBJ1-2, with D hard to call. V lost 1 base to trimming and J lost 1 base, with 11 bases between them. The CDR3 is 15 residues long. The germline gives CDR1 SGHRS, CDR2 YFSETQ. The CDR3, as DNA: TGCGCCAGCAGCTTGTGGTCCTATGATAACTATGGCTACACCTTC. It specifies CASSLWSYDNYGYTF. Drawing the rest from reference TRBV5-1 and TRBJ1-2, the complete variable domain is KAGVTQTPRYLIKTRGQQVTLSCSPISGHRSVSWYQQTPGQGLQFLFEYFSETQRNKGNFPGRFSGRQFSNSRSEMNVSTLELGDSALYLCASSLWSYDNYGYTFGSGTRLTVV.